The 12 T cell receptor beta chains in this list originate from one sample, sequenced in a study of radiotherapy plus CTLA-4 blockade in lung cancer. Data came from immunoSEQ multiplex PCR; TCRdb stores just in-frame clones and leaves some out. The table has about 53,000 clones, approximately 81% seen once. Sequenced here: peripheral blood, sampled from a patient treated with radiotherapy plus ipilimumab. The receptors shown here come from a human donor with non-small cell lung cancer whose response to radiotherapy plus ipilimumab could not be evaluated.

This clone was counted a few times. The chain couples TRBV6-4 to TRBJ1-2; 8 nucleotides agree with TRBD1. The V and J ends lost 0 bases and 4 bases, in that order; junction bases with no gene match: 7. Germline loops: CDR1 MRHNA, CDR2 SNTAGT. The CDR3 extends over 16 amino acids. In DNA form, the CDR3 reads TGTGCCAGCAGTGACTCTCCGCAGGGGGCTATCTATGGCTACACCTTC. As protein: CASSDSPQGAIYGYTF.

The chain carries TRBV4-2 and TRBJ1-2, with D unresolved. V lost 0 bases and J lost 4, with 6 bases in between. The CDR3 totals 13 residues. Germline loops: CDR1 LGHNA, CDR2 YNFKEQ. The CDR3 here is CASSQERFYGYTF. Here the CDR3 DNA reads TGTGCCAGCAGCCAAGAACGGTTCTATGGCTACACCTTC.

This CDR3 reads CASSSRRWGGNEKLFF. The DNA of the CDR3 is TGTGCCAGCAGTTCCCGGCGGTGGGGGGGTAATGAAAAACTGTTTTTT. The V gene is TRBV27, the J gene TRBJ1-4; D perhaps matches TRBD1 (5 bases). The length of the CDR3 is 16 residues. The ends were cut back, 4 bases at V and 4 bases at J, with 16 bases in the middle. CDR1 and CDR2 from the germline V gene are MNHEY and SMNVEV (reference sequence).

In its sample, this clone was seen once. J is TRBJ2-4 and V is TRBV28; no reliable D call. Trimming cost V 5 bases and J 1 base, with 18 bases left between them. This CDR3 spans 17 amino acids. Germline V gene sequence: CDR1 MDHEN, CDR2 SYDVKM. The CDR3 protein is CASSLSRLYGAKNIQYF. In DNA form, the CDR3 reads TGTGCCAGCAGTCTGTCCCGCCTATACGGTGCCAAAAACATTCAGTACTTC.

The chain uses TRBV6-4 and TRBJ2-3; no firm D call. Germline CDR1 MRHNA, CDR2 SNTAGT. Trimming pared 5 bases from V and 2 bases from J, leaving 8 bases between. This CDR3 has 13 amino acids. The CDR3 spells CASSSGPTDTQYF. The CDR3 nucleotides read TGTGCCAGCAGTTCCGGTCCCACAGATACGCAGTATTTT.

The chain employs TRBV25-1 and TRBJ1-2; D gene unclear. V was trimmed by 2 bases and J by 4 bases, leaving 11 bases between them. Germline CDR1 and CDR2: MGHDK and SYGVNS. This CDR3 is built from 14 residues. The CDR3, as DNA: TGTGCCAGCAGTGAACCGGGGTTTAGCTATGGCTACACCTTC. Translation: CASSEPGFSYGYTF.

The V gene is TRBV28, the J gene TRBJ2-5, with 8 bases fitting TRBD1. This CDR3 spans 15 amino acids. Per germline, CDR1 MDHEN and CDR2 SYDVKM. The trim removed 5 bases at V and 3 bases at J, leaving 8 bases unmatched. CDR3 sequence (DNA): TGTGCCAGCAGTGACTCCGGGACAGGTAAAGAGACCCAGTACTTC. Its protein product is CASSDSGTGKETQYF.

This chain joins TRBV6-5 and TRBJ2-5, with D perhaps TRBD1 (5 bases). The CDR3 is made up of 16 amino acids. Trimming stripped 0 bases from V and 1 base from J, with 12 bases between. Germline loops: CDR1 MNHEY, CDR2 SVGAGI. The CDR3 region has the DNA TGTGCCAGCAGTTACTCAGTTCGTCAGGGCCAAGAGACCCAGTACTTC. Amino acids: CASSYSVRQGQETQYF.

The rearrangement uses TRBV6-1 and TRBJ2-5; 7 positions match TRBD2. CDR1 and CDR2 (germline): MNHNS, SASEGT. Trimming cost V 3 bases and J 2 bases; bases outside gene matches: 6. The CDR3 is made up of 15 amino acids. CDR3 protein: CASSENKLAQETQYF. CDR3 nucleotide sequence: TGTGCCAGCAGTGAGAATAAACTAGCGCAAGAGACCCAGTACTTC.

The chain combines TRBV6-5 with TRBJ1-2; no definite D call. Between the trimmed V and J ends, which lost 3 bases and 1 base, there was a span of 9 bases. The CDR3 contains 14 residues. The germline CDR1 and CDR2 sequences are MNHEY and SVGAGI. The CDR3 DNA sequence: TGTGCCAGCAGTTATAACGGGATTAACTATGGCTACACCTTC. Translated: CASSYNGINYGYTF.

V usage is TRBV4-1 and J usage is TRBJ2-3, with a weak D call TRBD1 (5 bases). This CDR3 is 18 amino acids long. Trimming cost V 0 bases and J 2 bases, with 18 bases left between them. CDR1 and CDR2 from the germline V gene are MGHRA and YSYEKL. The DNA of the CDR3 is TGCGCCAGCAGCCAAGAATGGGGCGGCGGAGTGCTCACAGATACGCAGTATTTT. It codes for CASSQEWGGGVLTDTQYF.

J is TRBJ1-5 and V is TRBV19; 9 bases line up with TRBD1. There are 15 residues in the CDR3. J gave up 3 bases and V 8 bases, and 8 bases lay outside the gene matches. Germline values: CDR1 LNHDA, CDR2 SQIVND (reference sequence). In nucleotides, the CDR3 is TGTGCCAGTCGCCCGGACAGGGGAGTCAATCAGCCCCAGCATTTT. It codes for CASRPDRGVNQPQHF.